This T cell receptor beta chain stems from a study of blood T cell repertoires in COVID-19. About the study: COVID-19 samples collected from the United States, Italy and Spain covered acute and convalescent phases. Sources were T cells, B-cell-depleted T cells, or PBMCs; the material itself was cDNA or gDNA.

The Seattle site enrolled patients during active infection and followed them longitudinally. Trimming removed 0 bases at V and 6 bases at J, with 11 bases between. The CDR3 sequence is 14 residues long. CDR1 is SEHNR, CDR2 FQNEAQ, per germline (reference sequence). Per the original data handling: Reference gene primer amplification gave estimated nucleated cell counts. This table comes from immunoSEQ multiplex PCR, and its TCRdb copy is limited to in-frame clones, with some not included. V, J and clone size derive from that table, while D and trimming were established from the DNA sequence. This table has under 200,000 clones, around nine tenths appearing once.

The sequenced material came from peripheral blood. This rearrangement joins TRBV7-9 to TRBJ1-1; D gene uncertain. The sequence came from a man aged 60-69 years with COVID-19, enrolled during active disease. This chain's CDR3 is CASSLAVLTAEAFF. Here the CDR3 DNA reads TGTGCCAGCAGCTTAGCGGTACTCACGGCTGAAGCTTTCTTT.